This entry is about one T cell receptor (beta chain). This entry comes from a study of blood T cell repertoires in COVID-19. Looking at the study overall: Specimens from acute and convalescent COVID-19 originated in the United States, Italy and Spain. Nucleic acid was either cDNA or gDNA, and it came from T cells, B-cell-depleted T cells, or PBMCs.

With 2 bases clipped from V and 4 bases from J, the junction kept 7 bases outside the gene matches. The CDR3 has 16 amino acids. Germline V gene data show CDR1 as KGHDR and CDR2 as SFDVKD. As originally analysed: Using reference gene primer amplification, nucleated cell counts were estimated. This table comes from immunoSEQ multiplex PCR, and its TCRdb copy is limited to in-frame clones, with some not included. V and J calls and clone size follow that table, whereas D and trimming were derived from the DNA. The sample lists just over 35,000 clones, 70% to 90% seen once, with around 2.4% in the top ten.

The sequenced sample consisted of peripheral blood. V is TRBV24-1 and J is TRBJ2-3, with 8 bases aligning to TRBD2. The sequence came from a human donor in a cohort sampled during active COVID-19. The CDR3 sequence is CATSDWSGGRSDTQYF. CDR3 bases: TGTGCCACCAGTGATTGGAGCGGGGGTAGGTCAGATACGCAGTATTTT.